These T cell receptor beta chains were read from a single sample in a study of blood T cell repertoires in COVID-19. The table came from immunoSEQ multiplex PCR; TCRdb's copy has only in-frame clones and leaves some out. Of about 320,000 clones in the sample, about 89% were seen once. The source material was peripheral blood. These receptors all come from a man aged 18 to 29 who had recovered from COVID-19. The CDR3 runs from the conserved cysteine through the conserved F or W. A D gene is named only where the DNA matches it firmly. Size is omitted from some rows. Given values are once, few, many or a class for expanded clones.

>TRBJ1-2|-|TRBV5-1|-
CASSPGWESYGYTF
TGCGCCAGCAGCCCCGGATGGGAGTCCTATGGCTACACCTTC
>TRBJ2-1|TRBD2|TRBV30|-
CAWSLPGTSVEQFF
TGTGCCTGGAGTCTTCCCGGGACTAGCGTTGAGCAGTTCTTC
>TRBJ2-7|TRBD1|TRBV27|-
CASSFYDRADEQYF
TGTGCCAGCAGTTTCTATGACAGGGCGGACGAGCAGTACTTC
>TRBJ1-1|-|TRBV9|-
CASSVEATTATEAFF
TGTGCCAGCAGCGTAGAGGCTACGACTGCCACTGAAGCTTTCTTT
>TRBJ1-4|-|TRBV7-9|-
CASSSERGGRGEKLFF
TGTGCCAGCAGCTCCGAGAGGGGGGGCAGAGGGGAAAAACTGTTTTTT
>TRBJ2-7|-|TRBV6-2/TRBV6-3|-
CASSYYGEALSYEQYF
TGTGCCAGCAGTTACTACGGGGAGGCCCTCTCCTACGAGCAGTACTTC
>TRBJ1-5|-|TRBV14|-
CASSLAENQPQHF
TGTGCCAGCAGCCTCGCCGAGAATCAGCCCCAGCATTTT
>TRBJ2-2|TRBD1|TRBV9|-
CASSPRQGLDTGELFF
TGTGCCAGCAGCCCAAGACAGGGCCTGGACACCGGGGAGCTGTTTTTT
>TRBJ1-2|-|TRBV7-9|-
CASSLATALRGGYTF
TGTGCCAGCAGCTTAGCCACAGCCTTGAGGGGGGGCTACACCTTC
>TRBJ2-3|-|TRBV7-9|-
CASSLELTQYF
TGTGCCAGCAGCTTAGAACTTACGCAGTATTTT
>TRBJ2-2|-|TRBV5-6|-
CASSLGTRWSTGELFF
TGTGCCAGCAGCTTGGGTACTCGGTGGTCCACCGGGGAGCTGTTTTTT
>TRBJ2-3|-|TRBV18|once
CASSLGGPITDTQYF
TGTGCCAGCTCCCTAGGAGGGCCCATCACAGATACGCAGTATTTT
>TRBJ1-3|-|TRBV7-9|-
CASSLPGFSGNTIYF
TGTGCCAGCAGCTTACCAGGATTCTCTGGAAACACCATATATTTT
>TRBJ2-5|TRBD1|TRBV29-1|-
CSVDRQGGQETQYF
TGCAGCGTCGACCGACAGGGGGGCCAAGAGACCCAGTACTTC
>TRBJ2-1|-|TRBV15|-
CATSTPGWGGRKRSNEQFF
TGTGCCACCAGCACCCCAGGATGGGGGGGCCGGAAGAGGTCCAATGAGCAGTTCTTC
>TRBJ1-6|TRBD1|TRBV6-6|once
CASSDRGGNSPLHF
TGTGCCAGCAGTGACAGGGGAGGGAATTCACCCCTCCACTTT
>TRBJ1-1|-|TRBV7-9|-
CASSLRSTGNTEAFF
TGTGCCAGCAGCTTGCGGTCCACAGGGAACACTGAAGCTTTCTTT
>TRBJ2-1|TRBD1|TRBV11-1|once
CASSPGQGQDNEQFF
TGTGCCAGCAGCCCAGGACAGGGGCAAGACAATGAGCAGTTCTTC
>TRBJ1-1|TRBD1|TRBV7-2|-
CASSLVEGANTEAFF
TGTGCCAGCAGCTTAGTCGAGGGGGCGAACACTGAAGCTTTCTTT
>TRBJ1-1|-|TRBV7-2|-
CASSFSRGMNTEAFF
TGTGCCAGCAGCTTCTCCCGGGGAATGAACACTGAAGCTTTCTTT
>TRBJ2-7|TRBD1|TRBV11-2|-
CASSSNRGGHEQYF
TGTGCCAGCAGCTCCAACAGGGGCGGCCACGAGCAGTACTTC
>TRBJ2-7|TRBD1|TRBV27|-
CASSFGDSGYEQYF
TGTGCCAGCAGTTTTGGGGACAGCGGCTACGAGCAGTACTTC
>TRBJ1-1|-|TRBV15|-
CATSRDRTPEAFF
TGTGCCACCAGCAGAGATCGGACACCCGAAGCTTTCTTT
>TRBJ2-1|TRBD1|TRBV7-8|-
CASSLGQSDEQFF
TGTGCCAGCAGCTTGGGACAGTCAGATGAGCAGTTCTTC
>TRBJ2-3|-|TRBV6-5|-
CASTSGPSTDTQYF
TGTGCCAGCACCAGCGGTCCTAGCACAGATACGCAGTATTTT
>TRBJ2-5|TRBD1|TRBV11-1|-
CASSLMGQGQETQYF
TGTGCCAGCAGCTTAATGGGACAGGGACAGGAGACCCAGTACTTC
>TRBJ1-4|TRBD1|TRBV4-1|once
CASSPEYRGPQEKLFF
TGCGCCAGCAGCCCGGAATACAGGGGTCCCCAGGAAAAACTGTTTTTT
>TRBJ1-5|TRBD1|TRBV6-2/TRBV6-3|-
CASSFYRGEGQPQHF
TGTGCCAGCAGTTTCTACAGGGGAGAGGGACAGCCCCAGCATTTT
>TRBJ2-5|TRBD2|TRBV5-6|-
CASSPGGGETQYF
TGTGCCAGCAGCCCGGGGGGTGGAGAGACCCAGTACTTC